These 24 T cell receptor beta chains came from one sample sequenced in a study of blood T cell repertoires in COVID-19. Libraries were prepared by immunoSEQ multiplex PCR; TCRdb keeps only in-frame clonotypes and omits some of them. The table lists about 58,000 clones, almost 90% of them singletons, with about 12% in the top ten. Source material: peripheral blood. These receptor sequences come from a man aged 60-69 years with active COVID-19.

The V gene is TRBV29-1, the J gene TRBJ1-2; D gene uncertain. The germline V and J ends were trimmed by 7 bases and 6 bases, with 12 bases remaining between them. The CDR3 extends over 11 amino acids. CDR1 and CDR2 (germline): SQVTM, ANQGSEA. The CDR3 protein is CSALTPNGYTF. In DNA, the CDR3 is TGCAGCGCCCTAACCCCCAATGGCTACACCTTC.

This chain joins TRBV19 and TRBJ1-5, with D hard to call. Deletions cut 5 bases from V and 3 bases from J, with 11 bases between. CDR1 is LNHDA and CDR2 is SQIVND in the germline V gene (reference sequence). The CDR3 is made up of 14 amino acids. This chain's CDR3 is CASSVQAPNQPQHF. CDR3 in DNA: TGTGCCAGTAGTGTGCAGGCGCCCAATCAGCCCCAGCATTTT.

In this sample, this clone turned up once. V usage is TRBV6-2 or TRBV6-3 and J usage is TRBJ2-7; 7 bases are a match to TRBD2. The V segment lost 3 bases and the J segment 3 bases; nucleotides outside the gene matches: 8. Germline V gene data show CDR1 as MNHEY and CDR2 as SVGEGT. CDR3 size: 15 residues. This CDR3 is CASSYGRDFLYEQYF. The CDR3 DNA is TGTGCCAGCAGTTATGGGAGGGATTTCCTCTACGAGCAGTACTTC.

The chain is built from TRBV27 and TRBJ2-7, with 8 bases matching TRBD1. The V and J ends lost 5 bases and 4 bases, in that order; junction bases with no gene match: 7. The CDR3 contains 14 residues. Germline-derived CDR1 and CDR2 are MNHEY and SMNVEV (reference sequence). CDR3 sequence reads: CASSAGGAGYEQYF. CDR3 nucleotide sequence: TGTGCCAGCAGTGCAGGGGGCGCGGGGTACGAGCAGTACTTC.

The V and J genes are TRBV28 and TRBJ2-2; TRBD2 agrees at 11 bases. J lost 4 bases, V lost 5 bases, and 9 bases had no gene match. This CDR3 has 17 amino acids. Germline CDR1 MDHEN, CDR2 SYDVKM. CDR3 region: CASSQTSGSRITGELFF. Here the CDR3 DNA reads TGTGCCAGCAGTCAAACTAGCGGGAGTCGTATCACCGGGGAGCTGTTTTTT. Filled out from reference TRBV28 and TRBJ2-2, the complete variable domain reads DVKVTQSSRYLVKRTGEKVFLECVQDMDHENMFWYRQDPGLGLRLIYFSYDVKMKEKGDIPEGYSVSREKKERFSLILESASTNQTSMYLCASSQTSGSRITGELFFGEGSRLTVL.

The chain links TRBV14 to TRBJ2-7, with TRBD1 matching 10 bases. V trimming: 11 bases; J trimming: 6 bases; junction bases outside the gene matches: 13. CDR1 is SGHDN, CDR2 FVKESK, per germline. This CDR3 comprises 14 residues. The CDR3: CASGETGGLREQYF. CDR3 coding DNA: TGTGCCTCCGGAGAGACAGGGGGCCTCCGCGAGCAGTACTTC.

The genes are TRBV24-1 and TRBJ1-2, with D unresolved. Germline-derived CDR1 and CDR2 are KGHDR and SFDVKD. There are 13 residues in the CDR3. V lost 3 bases, J lost 8 bases, and 12 bases lay in between. CDR3 sequence: CATSDPKTRGYTF. The CDR3 DNA reads TGTGCCACCAGTGATCCAAAGACACGGGGCTACACCTTC.

V usage is TRBV15 and J usage is TRBJ2-7; 10 positions agree with TRBD2. The germline CDR1 and CDR2 sequences are LNHNV and YYDKDF (reference sequence). Unmatched junction bases numbered 9, after V lost 0 bases and J lost 7 bases. There are 16 residues in the CDR3. As DNA, the CDR3 is TGTGCCACCAGCAGAGATCGGAGCGGGGGGGCCGTTGAGCAGTACTTC. It specifies CATSRDRSGGAVEQYF.

The chain combines TRBV5-5 with TRBJ2-1; D is possibly TRBD2 (6 bases). This CDR3 is built from 16 residues. Trimming stripped 4 bases from V and 5 bases from J, with 19 bases between. Germline V lookup: CDR1 SGHKS, CDR2 YYEKEE (reference sequence). The CDR3 reads CASSLRHGVADNEQFF. Written as DNA, the CDR3 is TGTGCCAGCAGCCTGCGACACGGGGTAGCGGACAATGAGCAGTTCTTC.

V usage is TRBV27 and J usage is TRBJ2-3, with D maybe TRBD2 (5 bases). The V gene's germline CDR1 is MNHEY and CDR2 SMNVEV (reference sequence). V lost 8 bases to trimming and J lost 4 bases, with 16 bases between them. The CDR3 has 14 residues. CDR3 residues: CASARLSAPDTQYF. The CDR3 DNA is TGTGCCAGCGCTCGACTATCTGCTCCAGATACGCAGTATTTT.

The gene calls are TRBV4-1 and TRBJ1-3; D is ambiguous. V dropped 3 bases and J dropped 0 bases, with 12 bases sitting between them. The CDR3 sequence is 16 residues long. In germline, CDR1 is MGHRA, CDR2 YSYEKL. The CDR3 nucleotides read TGCGCCAGCAGCCACCCCCGAGGTACCTCTGGAAACACCATATATTTT. Translating gives CASSHPRGTSGNTIYF.

The chain carries TRBV7-8 and TRBJ1-2; perhaps TRBD1 as D (5 bases). This CDR3 is 15 amino acids long. With 1 base removed from V and 6 bases from J, the gap between germline ends came to 15 bases. CDR1 and CDR2 from the germline V gene are SGHVS and FQNEAQ. CDR3 bases: TGTGCCAGCAGCTTAGGTACAGGACATTTAGATGGCTACACCTTC. It encodes CASSLGTGHLDGYTF.

The chain joins TRBV9 to TRBJ1-1; D unclear. With 4 bases removed from V and 1 base from J, the gap between germline ends came to 8 bases. The CDR3 contains 13 residues. Germline V gives CDR1 SGDLS, CDR2 YYNGEE. The CDR3 loop reads CASSPLGNTEAFF. For the CDR3, the DNA is TGTGCCAGCAGCCCCCTCGGGAACACTGAAGCTTTCTTT.

This clone was observed a single time. The chain employs TRBV5-5 and TRBJ2-7; 8 positions match TRBD1. There are 14 residues in the CDR3. Per the germline V gene, CDR1 is SGHKS and CDR2 is YYEKEE (reference sequence). Trimming at V came to 4 bases and at J to 2 bases, leaving 5 bases not matched to a gene. The CDR3 here is CASSKGQGPYEQYF. The CDR3 bases are TGTGCCAGCAGCAAAGGACAGGGTCCCTACGAGCAGTACTTC.

The rearrangement uses TRBV12-3 or TRBV12-4 and TRBJ1-4; D unclear. This CDR3 is 13 amino acids long. V was trimmed by 1 base and J by 12 bases, leaving 12 bases between them. CDR3 sequence reads: CASSLGAGIELFF. DNA of the CDR3: TGTGCCAGCAGTTTAGGGGCGGGTATAGAACTGTTTTTT.

This chain connects TRBV12-5 to TRBJ2-7; TRBD1 matches 7 bases. This CDR3 contains 13 residues. Germline V CDR1 and CDR2: LGHNT, FRNRAP. The ends lost 2 bases at V and 6 bases at J; junction bases unmatched: 4. The CDR3 region is CASGLLPGGEQYF. In nucleotides, the CDR3 is TGTGCTAGTGGTTTGCTCCCAGGGGGCGAGCAGTACTTC.

V is TRBV28 and J is TRBJ2-7; possibly TRBD2 for D (6 bases). Germline lookup yields CDR1 MDHEN and CDR2 SYDVKM. V lost 6 bases to trimming and J lost 0 bases, with 12 bases between them. CDR3 length: 14 amino acids. The CDR3 loop reads CASRGGTTSYEQYF. The CDR3 region has the DNA TGTGCCAGCAGAGGCGGGACGACCTCCTACGAGCAGTACTTC.

The rearrangement links TRBV5-6 to TRBJ2-7, with 7 bases that match TRBD2. J lost 3 bases, V lost 5 bases, and 11 bases had no gene match. Germline values: CDR1 SGHDT, CDR2 YYEEEE. The length of the CDR3 is 15 residues. This chain's CDR3 is CASSWDPRGDYEQYF. CDR3 coding DNA: TGTGCCAGCAGTTGGGACCCACGGGGGGACTACGAGCAGTACTTC. Filled out from reference TRBV5-6 and TRBJ2-7, the complete variable domain reads DAGVTQSPTHLIKTRGQQVTLRCSPKSGHDTVSWYQQALGQGPQFIFQYYEEEERQRGNFPDRFSGHQFPNYSSELNVNALLLGDSALYLCASSWDPRGDYEQYFGPGTRLTVT.

The chain couples TRBV28 to TRBJ1-2; no clear D gene. The germline V and J ends were trimmed by 3 bases and 4 bases, with 9 bases remaining between them. This CDR3 region has 13 residues. Germline assignment: CDR1 MDHEN and CDR2 SYDVKM. The CDR3 coding sequence is TGTGCCAGCAGTTTCGGAGACCTCTATGGCTACACCTTC. The encoded protein is CASSFGDLYGYTF.

Here the CDR3 reads CASSEEGWGTYEQYF. In DNA, the CDR3 is TGTGCCAGCAGTGAGGAGGGGTGGGGAACCTACGAGCAGTACTTC. This rearrangement joins TRBV6-1 to TRBJ2-7; a weak D match, TRBD2 (6 bases). Germline-derived CDR1 and CDR2 are MNHNS and SASEGT. V dropped 3 bases and J dropped 2 bases, with 14 bases sitting between them. CDR3 length: 15 residues.

This rearrangement joins TRBV6-4 to TRBJ2-1; 10 nucleotides agree with TRBD1. The trim removed 6 bases at V and 8 bases at J, leaving 7 bases unmatched. Germline V lookup: CDR1 MRHNA, CDR2 SNTAGT. There are 14 residues in the CDR3. The CDR3 protein is CASSGQGVRYEQFF. The CDR3 region has the DNA TGTGCCAGCAGCGGACAGGGGGTCAGATATGAGCAGTTCTTC.

The chain combines TRBV7-9 with TRBJ2-3; D possibly corresponds to TRBD1 (6 bases). CDR3 length: 16 residues. In germline, CDR1 is SEHNR, CDR2 FQNEAQ (reference sequence). V was trimmed by 1 base and J by 5 bases, leaving 16 bases between them. CDR3 nucleotide sequence: TGTGCCAGCAGCTTAGTGGCCCCACAGGGTGGAGATACGCAGTATTTT. This codes for CASSLVAPQGGDTQYF.

The chain's CDR3 is CASSPRLEMTQYF. The CDR3 DNA is TGTGCCAGCAGTCCTAGACTCGAGATGACCCAGTACTTC. This sequence joins TRBV12-3 or TRBV12-4 and TRBJ2-5; D gene ambiguous. V lost 5 bases, J lost 7 bases, and 14 bases lay in between. This CDR3 contains 13 residues.

The rearrangement links TRBV28 to TRBJ1-2; D is uncertain. Germline V gene sequence: CDR1 MDHEN, CDR2 SYDVKM. V was cut by 6 bases and J by 8 bases, with 25 bases left in between. CDR3 size: 16 residues. The CDR3 region is CASSPVFLRGFVGYTF. The CDR3 DNA is TGTGCCAGCAGCCCCGTTTTTCTGCGGGGTTTCGTAGGCTACACCTTC.